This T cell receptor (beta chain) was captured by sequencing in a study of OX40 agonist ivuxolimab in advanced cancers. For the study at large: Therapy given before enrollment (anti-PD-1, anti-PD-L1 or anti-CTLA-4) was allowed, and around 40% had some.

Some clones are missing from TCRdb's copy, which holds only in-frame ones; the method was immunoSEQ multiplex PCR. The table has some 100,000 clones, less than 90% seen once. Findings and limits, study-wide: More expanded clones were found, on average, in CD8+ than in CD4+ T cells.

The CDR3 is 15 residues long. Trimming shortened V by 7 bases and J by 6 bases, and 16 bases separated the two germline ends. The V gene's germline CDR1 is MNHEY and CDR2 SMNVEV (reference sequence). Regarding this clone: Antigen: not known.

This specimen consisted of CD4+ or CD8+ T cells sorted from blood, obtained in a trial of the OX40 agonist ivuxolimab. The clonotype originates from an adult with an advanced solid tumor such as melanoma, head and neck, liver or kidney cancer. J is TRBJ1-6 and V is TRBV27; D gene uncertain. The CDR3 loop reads CASTPRVPTNSPLHF. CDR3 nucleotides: TGTGCCAGCACCCCTAGGGTACCAACTAATTCACCCCTCCACTTT.